One and the same sample provided the 5 T cell receptor beta chains below, sequenced in a study of blood T cell repertoires in COVID-19 (dated by TCRdb to about 2020). Library generation was performed with the immunoSEQ multiplex PCR assay. TCRdb re-hosts the immuneACCESS table, in-frame sequences only. Its copies lack some clones; in the studies checked, an unresolved V gene accounts for under half of them, and the cause for the rest is not known. The sample contains 200,000 to 250,000 clones, roughly 88% of them found a single time. In total, the top ten clones hold 2.2% of the sample. Sequenced material: peripheral blood. Every receptor here comes from a man aged 25-40 years who had recovered from COVID-19.

The rearrangement links TRBV5-6 to TRBJ1-5; D remains unclear. Germline assignment: CDR1 SGHDT and CDR2 YYEEEE. This CDR3 has 15 residues. Between the trimmed V and J ends, which lost 1 base and 5 bases, there was a span of 13 bases. Here the CDR3 DNA reads TGTGCCAGCAGCTTGTACACTAAAACATATCAGCCCCAGCATTTT. This gives the protein CASSLYTKTYQPQHF.

The rearrangement links TRBV3-1 (or the pseudogene TRBV3-2) to TRBJ2-1; the D gene is possibly TRBD1 (6 bases). Germline CDR1 LGHDT, CDR2 YNNKEL (reference sequence). Trimming removed 2 bases at V and 8 bases at J, with 16 bases between. The CDR3 length is 15 residues. CDR3 loop: CASSQSPGAQYEQFF. CDR3 bases: TGTGCCAGCAGCCAATCTCCAGGGGCCCAGTATGAGCAGTTCTTC.

V gene TRBV7-6 combines with J gene TRBJ2-5; 7 bases agree with TRBD2. Germline values: CDR1 SGHVS, CDR2 FNYEAQ. With 3 bases clipped from V and 2 bases from J, the junction kept 3 bases outside the gene matches. CDR3 length: 14 residues. The CDR3 region is CASSFTSVQETQYF. The CDR3 coding sequence is TGTGCCAGCAGCTTTACTAGCGTACAAGAGACCCAGTACTTC.

A few counts support this clone. This sequence joins TRBV7-9 and TRBJ1-1; D is possibly TRBD1 (5 bases). Trimming left V 3 bases short and J 5 bases short, with 16 bases between. The CDR3 is 15 residues long. Per germline, CDR1 SEHNR and CDR2 FQNEAQ (reference sequence). CDR3 amino acids: CASSFSSGGGTEAFF. In nucleotides, the CDR3 is TGTGCCAGCAGCTTTTCTTCGGGGGGAGGAACTGAAGCTTTCTTT.

CDR3 protein: CASSTGTSLKETQYF. The CDR3, as DNA: TGTGCCAGCAGTACCGGGACTAGCCTTAAAGAGACCCAGTACTTC. The J gene is TRBJ2-5, the V gene TRBV6-2 or TRBV6-3, with TRBD2 matching 9 bases. The V gene's germline CDR1 is MNHEY and CDR2 SVGEGT. The CDR3 is made up of 15 amino acids. V shed 5 bases and J 3 bases; nucleotides not matched to a gene: 7.